This is a list of T cell receptor beta chains from one sample in a study of T cells after yellow fever vaccination. TCRdb processed the 5' RACE reads anew with MiXCR; each CDR3 protein has one entry. This sample has around 250,000 distinct CDR3 sequences, with 6.9% found just once. The sample consisted of CD4+ T cells sorted from PBMCs, taken 15 days after the yellow fever booster vaccination. All receptors come from a young man who received the YFV17D yellow fever vaccine. The CDR3 runs from the conserved cysteine through the conserved F or W. Each record gives: CDR3 protein, CDR3 DNA, J gene, V gene, clone size, D gene. D genes are given only for firm matches. Rows give clone size only sometimes, using once, few, many, or a class for an expanded clone.

CASSRGQANTGELFF,TGTGCCAGCAGCCGGGGACAGGCGAACACCGGGGAGCTGTTTTTT,TRBJ2-2,TRBV4-2,few,TRBD1
CSVRSGQGVQPQHF,TGCAGCGTCAGGTCGGGACAGGGAGTTCAGCCCCAGCATTTT,TRBJ1-5,TRBV29-1,-,TRBD1
CASSSPATARYEQYF,TGTGCCAGCAGTTCGCCCGCGACAGCCAGATACGAGCAGTACTTC,TRBJ2-7,TRBV6-5,-,-
CAWSRAGGSTDTQYF,TGTGCCTGGAGTCGAGCGGGAGGGAGCACAGATACGCAGTATTTT,TRBJ2-3,TRBV30,-,TRBD2
CASSFGGRTEAFF,TGCGCCAGCAGCTTTGGAGGTCGGACTGAAGCTTTCTTT,TRBJ1-1,TRBV5-1,-,-
CASSLAGRTEQYF,TGCGCCAGCAGCTTGGCCGGGAGAACCGAGCAGTACTTC,TRBJ2-7,TRBV5-1,few,-
CSGYTGELFF,TGCAGCGGGTACACCGGGGAGCTGTTTTTT,TRBJ2-2,TRBV29-1,-,-
CASNLQGAGTGELFF,TGTGCCAGCAATCTACAGGGGGCCGGCACCGGGGAGCTGTTTTTT,TRBJ2-2,TRBV6-2/TRBV6-3,many,TRBD1
CATSERADTQYF,TGTGCCACCAGTGAAAGGGCAGATACGCAGTATTTT,TRBJ2-3,TRBV24-1,few,-
CASTDRGSDYGYTF,TGTGCCAGCACCGACAGGGGTTCTGACTATGGCTACACCTTC,TRBJ1-2,TRBV2,many,TRBD1
CASSQPRGGSTEAFF,TGTGCCAGCAGCCAGCCGAGGGGCGGATCCACTGAAGCTTTCTTT,TRBJ1-1,TRBV3-1,-,-
CSARDPGGYTF,TGCAGTGCTAGAGATCCTGGGGGCTACACCTTC,TRBJ1-2,TRBV20-1,many,-
CASRPRRGQETQYF,TGTGCCAGCAGGCCCCGACGGGGCCAAGAGACCCAGTACTTC,TRBJ2-5,TRBV2,-,-
CSARGNTGVQETQYF,TGCAGTGCTAGAGGAAATACAGGAGTCCAAGAGACCCAGTACTTC,TRBJ2-5,TRBV20-1,few,-
CATQQTDKGDSPLHF,TGTGCCACACAGCAGACAGACAAAGGGGACTCACCCCTCCACTTT,TRBJ1-6,TRBV10-3,few,-
CASSLADLNTEAFF,TGTGCCAGCAGCTTAGCAGATCTGAACACTGAAGCTTTCTTT,TRBJ1-1,TRBV7-2,-,-
CASSPNQGYSPLHF,TGTGCCAGCAGCCCGAACCAGGGGTATTCGCCCCTCCACTTT,TRBJ1-6,TRBV7-8,few,-
CASSLLGGSGGSNYEQYF,TGCGCCAGCAGCTTACTGGGAGGTAGCGGCGGGAGTAATTACGAGCAGTACTTC,TRBJ2-7,TRBV5-1,many,TRBD2
CASSLGHRDSYEQYF,TGCGCCAGCAGCTTGGGACACCGGGACTCATACGAGCAGTACTTC,TRBJ2-7,TRBV5-1,many,-
CASSITPTQPQHF,TGTGCCAGTAGTATTACCCCAACTCAGCCCCAGCATTTT,TRBJ1-5,TRBV19,-,-
CATSRARSSYEQYF,TGTGCCACCAGCAGAGCCAGGAGCTCCTACGAGCAGTACTTC,TRBJ2-7,TRBV15,many,-
CASSVPDSTQYF,TGTGCCAGCAGTGTTCCCGATAGTACGCAGTATTTT,TRBJ2-3,TRBV12-3/TRBV12-4,-,-
CASSVVARGSEQYF,TGTGCCAGCAGCGTAGTGGCCAGGGGGAGCGAGCAGTACTTC,TRBJ2-7,TRBV9,many,TRBD1
CASSATRGGRDEQYF,TGTGCCAGCAGCGCTACGAGGGGCGGGAGGGACGAGCAGTACTTC,TRBJ2-7,TRBV7-2,-,TRBD2
CAVSRPSDTGELFF,TGTGCCGTGAGCAGGCCTTCTGACACCGGGGAGCTGTTTTTT,TRBJ2-2,TRBV27,-,-
CSASKGLASYEQYF,TGCAGTGCTAGTAAGGGACTAGCCTCCTACGAGCAGTACTTC,TRBJ2-7,TRBV20-1,many,TRBD2